This T cell receptor beta chain emerged from a study of tumor and adjacent non-tumor tissue in lung cancer. On the study more broadly: The cohort had about a dozen adenocarcinoma, a couple of squamous cell and 1 small cell patients.

With respect to this clonotype: Germline and junction disagree at one end, which may indicate a read error.

There are 15 residues in the CDR3. Germline CDR1 reads SNHLY; CDR2 reads FYNNEI. This sample's RNA came from whole unsorted tissue. The library came from three nested PCR rounds adapted from ARM-PCR protocols. MiXCR, applied by TCRdb to the multiplex PCR reads, yields one record per CDR3 protein. The sample holds 75,000 to 95,000 distinct CDR3 sequences, about 70% seen once. The chain combines TRBV2 with TRBJ2-3; either TRBD1 or TRBD2 may fit D (5 bases each). The sequence came from a man between 60 and 75 years old with non-small cell lung cancer. The sample taken for sequencing was lung tumor tissue. CDR3 protein: CACSDLASGTDTQYF. The CDR3 DNA sequence: TGTGCCTGCAGTGATCTAGCATCAGGGACAGATACGCAGTATTTT.